The entry that follows covers one TCR beta chain sequence. Antigen: not known. This entry comes from a study of T cell clonotyping in hematopoietic cell transplantation. Looking at the study overall: Pretransplant recipient samples were taken after cytoreduction. General study results and limits: At the given depth, recipient repertoires were over 97% de novo clonotypes. Pathologically expanded recipient clonotypes increased progressively from day 30 to day 180 as diversity fell.

TCRdb's table, derived via immunoSEQ multiplex PCR, lists solely in-frame clones and lacks some. The sample carries around 28,000 clones, approximately 77% recorded once. Unmatched junction bases numbered 4, after V lost 5 bases and J lost 2 bases. Germline CDR1 and CDR2: SGHRS and YFSETQ. This CDR3 contains 15 residues. Time point reported: recipient sample about 28 days before transplant, after cytoreduction. The chain has TRBV5-1 and TRBJ1-5; the match to TRBD1 covers 10 bases. The sample in question was peripheral blood mononuclear cells, obtained before stem cell transplant. The TCR was taken from a middle-aged man with acute myeloid leukemia. Some clones in this sample may be carry-over from other donors' samples. The CDR3 DNA reads as TGCGCCAGCAGTCCCGGGACAGGGGGCAATCAGCCCCAGCATTTT. It encodes CASSPGTGGNQPQHF.